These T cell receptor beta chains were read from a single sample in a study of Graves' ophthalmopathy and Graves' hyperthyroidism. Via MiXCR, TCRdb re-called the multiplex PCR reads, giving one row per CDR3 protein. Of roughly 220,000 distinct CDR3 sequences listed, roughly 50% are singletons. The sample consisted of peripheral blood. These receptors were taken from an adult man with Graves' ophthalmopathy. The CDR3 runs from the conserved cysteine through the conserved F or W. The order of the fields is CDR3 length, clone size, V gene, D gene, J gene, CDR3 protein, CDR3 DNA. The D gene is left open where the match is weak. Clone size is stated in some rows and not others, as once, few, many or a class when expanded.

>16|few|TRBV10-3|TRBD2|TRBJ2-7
CAIKGTSGSSKDEQYF
TGTGCCATCAAAGGGACTAGCGGGAGCTCAAAGGACGAGCAGTACTTC
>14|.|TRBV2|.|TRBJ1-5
CASSQGNSNQPQHF
TGTGCCAGCAGCCAAGGGAATAGCAATCAGCCCCAGCATTTT
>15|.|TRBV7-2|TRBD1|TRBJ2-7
CASSFSRGQGHEQYF
TGTGCCAGCAGCTTCTCGAGGGGACAGGGCCACGAGCAGTACTTC
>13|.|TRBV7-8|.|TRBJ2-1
CASSSPGVNEQFF
TGTGCCAGCAGCTCCCCCGGAGTCAATGAGCAGTTCTTC
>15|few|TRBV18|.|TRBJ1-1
CASSPGLTTNTEAFF
TGTGCCAGCTCACCAGGTCTCACCACGAACACTGAAGCTTTCTTT
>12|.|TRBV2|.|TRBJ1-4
CASSPRNEKLFF
TGTGCCAGCTCACCGCGAAATGAAAAACTGTTTTTT
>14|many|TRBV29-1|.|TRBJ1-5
CSVEVGGRDQPQHF
TGCAGCGTTGAAGTCGGGGGAAGAGATCAGCCCCAGCATTTT
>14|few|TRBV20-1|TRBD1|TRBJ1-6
CSAGLGTGDSPLHF
TGCAGTGCTGGGCTAGGGACAGGGGATTCACCCCTCCACTTT
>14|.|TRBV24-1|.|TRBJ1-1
CAASDSADGTEAFF
TGTGCCGCCAGTGATTCTGCGGACGGCACTGAAGCTTTCTTT
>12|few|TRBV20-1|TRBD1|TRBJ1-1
CSAPTGATEAFF
TGCAGTGCCCCGACAGGGGCCACTGAAGCTTTCTTT
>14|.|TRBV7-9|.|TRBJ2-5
CASIPEGVGGTQYF
TGTGCCAGCATCCCCGAGGGGGTTGGGGGGACCCAGTACTTC
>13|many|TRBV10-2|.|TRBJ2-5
CAARRDHQETQYF
TGCGCCGCCCGCCGGGACCACCAAGAGACCCAGTACTTC
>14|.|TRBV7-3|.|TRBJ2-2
CASSLGWDTGELSW
TGTGCCAGCAGCTTGGGTTGGGACACCGGGGAGCTGTCTTGG
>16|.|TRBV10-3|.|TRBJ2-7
CAISEPKPYTPYEQYF
TGTGCCATCAGTGAGCCCAAGCCATATACCCCCTACGAGCAGTACTTC
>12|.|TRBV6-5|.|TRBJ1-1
CASSFISGEAFF
TGTGCCAGCAGTTTCATTTCGGGTGAAGCTTTCTTT
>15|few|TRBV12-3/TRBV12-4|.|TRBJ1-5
CASSLRGGGGQPQHF
TGTGCCAGCAGTCTCCGGGGTGGGGGAGGTCAGCCCCAGCATTTT
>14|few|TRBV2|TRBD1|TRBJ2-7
CASIRDRLTYEQYF
TGTGCCAGCATCCGGGACAGACTGACCTACGAGCAGTACTTC
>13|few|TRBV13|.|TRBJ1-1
CASRAGMNTEAFF
TGTGCCAGCAGGGCAGGAATGAACACTGAAGCTTTCTTT
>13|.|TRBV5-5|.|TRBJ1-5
CASAREAQETQHF
TGTGCCAGCGCGCGGGAGGCCCAAGAGACCCAGCATTTT
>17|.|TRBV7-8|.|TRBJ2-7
CASSFLAPGTSSYEQYF
TGTGCCAGCAGCTTTCTTGCTCCCGGGACATCTTCCTACGAGCAGTACTTC
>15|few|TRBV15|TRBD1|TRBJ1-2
CATSRDRAPGYGYTF
TGTGCCACCAGCAGGGACAGGGCCCCTGGCTATGGCTACACCTTC
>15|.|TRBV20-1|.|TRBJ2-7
CSAVGASSDSYEQYF
TGCAGTGCCGTAGGGGCATCTAGCGACTCCTACGAGCAGTACTTC
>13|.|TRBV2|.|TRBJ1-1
CASSRWWDTEAFF
TGTGCCAGCAGTAGGTGGTGGGACACTGAAGCTTTCTTT
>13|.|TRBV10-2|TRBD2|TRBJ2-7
CASSSSGSGEQYF
TGCGCCAGCAGTTCTAGCGGGAGTGGCGAGCAGTACTTC
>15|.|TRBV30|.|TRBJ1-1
CAWRVPGMVGTEAFF
TGTGCCTGGAGAGTTCCGGGAATGGTGGGCACTGAAGCTTTCTTT
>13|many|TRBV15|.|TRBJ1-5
CATSRDLLQPQHF
TGTGCCACCAGCAGAGACCTCTTACAGCCCCAGCATTTT
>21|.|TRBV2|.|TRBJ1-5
CASSERLAGERLGGGNQPQHF
TGTGCCAGCAGTGAAAGGTTGGCAGGGGAGAGGTTAGGCGGAGGCAATCAGCCCCAGCATTTT
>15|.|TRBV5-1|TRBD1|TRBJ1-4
CASSLQGAGNEKLFF
TGCGCCAGTAGCTTACAGGGGGCGGGTAATGAAAAACTGTTTTTT
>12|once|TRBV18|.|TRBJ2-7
CASSPEVYEQYF
TGTGCCAGCTCACCGGAGGTCTACGAGCAGTACTTC
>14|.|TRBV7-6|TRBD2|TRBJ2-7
CASNPTSREGEQYF
TGTGCCAGCAACCCAACCTCCCGGGAGGGCGAGCAGTACTTC
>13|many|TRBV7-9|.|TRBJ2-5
CASSLNRQWTQYF
TGTGCCAGCAGCTTAAACCGTCAATGGACCCAGTACTTC
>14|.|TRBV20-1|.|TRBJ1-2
CSARAPGSSYGYTF
TGCAGTGCTAGAGCCCCCGGCAGCTCCTATGGCTACACCTTC
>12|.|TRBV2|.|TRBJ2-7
CASGGRLYEQYF
TGTGCCAGCGGGGGCCGCCTCTACGAGCAGTACTTC
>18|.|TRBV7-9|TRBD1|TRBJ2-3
CASSLAYYRDRSTDTQYF
TGTGCCAGCAGCTTAGCTTACTACCGGGACAGGAGCACAGATACGCAGTATTTT
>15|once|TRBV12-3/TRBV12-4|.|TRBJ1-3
CASRWGAFSGNTIYF
TGTGCCAGCAGATGGGGGGCTTTCTCTGGAAACACCATATATTTT
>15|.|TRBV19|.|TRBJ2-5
CASKEGGQGQETQYF
TGTGCCAGTAAGGAGGGTGGTCAGGGACAAGAGACCCAGTACTTC